This T cell receptor beta chain was recovered during a study of T cells in localized non-small cell lung cancer. The CDR3 is 13 amino acids. Looked up from germline, CDR1 is ENHRY and CDR2 is SYGVKD. Points on this clone: Its antigen is unidentified. One junction end disagrees with the germline gene, perhaps due to a read error.

Clones were sequenced by immunoSEQ multiplex PCR, and TCRdb holds only the in-frame ones, with some missing. Here the sample spans about 92,000 clones, roughly 93% being singletons. Study conclusions and caveats: Tumor samples were not multi-region, leaving intratumor heterogeneity unexcluded. Clonality of T cells reached its maximum in uninvolved adjacent lung, surpassing tumor.

The origin of this receptor is a woman aged 40-69 years with stage II squamous cell lung carcinoma. This sequence joins TRBV10-3 and TRBJ2-7, with TRBD2 matching 13 bases. Material: PBMCs, obtained before any cancer treatment. For the CDR3, the DNA is TGTGCCATCAGTGGGGGACTAGCGGGAAGAAGAGGCTTC. It is translated as CAISGGLAGRRGF.